The 10 T cell receptor beta chains below were found in one sample sequenced in a study of T-cell memory formation after mild COVID-19. From the 5' RACE reads, TCRdb called clonotypes with MiXCR, one entry per CDR3 protein. The sample contains roughly 400,000 distinct CDR3 sequences, about 20% of which appear only once. The sequenced sample consisted of PBMCs or a T cell subset sorted from them (not recorded which). The receptor set was obtained from a man younger than 35 who had mild COVID-19 (a few samples of this study predate the infection). Cell type and time point are not known.

Here the CDR3 reads CASSTSGTQGLDTQYF. The CDR3 DNA follows: TGTGCCAGCAGTACCTCCGGGACCCAGGGGTTAGATACGCAGTATTTT. This rearrangement joins TRBV28 to TRBJ2-3; weak D call: TRBD1 (6 bases). There are 16 residues in the CDR3. Trimming removed 5 bases at V and 5 bases at J, with 20 bases between. CDR1 and CDR2 (germline): MDHEN, SYDVKM.

J is TRBJ2-7 and V is TRBV11-2, with 12 positions matching TRBD2. The V gene's germline CDR1 is SGHAT and CDR2 FQNNGV. V lost 3 bases, J lost 6 bases, and 6 bases stayed unmatched. The CDR3 covers 15 residues. The CDR3 loop is CASSFPASGGGEQYF. CDR3 coding DNA: TGTGCCAGCAGCTTTCCGGCTAGCGGGGGGGGCGAGCAGTACTTC.

This clonotype showed up just a few times. For the CDR3, the DNA is TGCAGTGCTAGGAGGGGACAGGGGTGGACTGAAGCTTTCTTT. It yields the protein CSARRGQGWTEAFF. The V gene is TRBV20-1, the J gene TRBJ1-1, with 10 bases fitting TRBD1. Per germline, CDR1 DFQATT and CDR2 SNEGSKA (reference sequence). The CDR3 covers 14 residues. Unmatched junction bases numbered 6, after V lost 3 bases and J lost 5 bases.

In its sample, this clonotype was seen many times. CDR3 coding DNA: TGCGCCAGCACCCCCACAACTTTTCAAGAGACCCAGTACTTC. Its protein product is CASTPTTFQETQYF. This chain uses TRBV5-1 with TRBJ2-5; D is unresolved. Trimming pared 6 bases from V and 2 bases from J, leaving 14 bases between. Germline CDR1 SGHRS, CDR2 YFSETQ. This CDR3 contains 14 residues.

This clonotype was observed a few times. This chain links TRBV20-1 with TRBJ1-6; no reliable D call. CDR1 is DFQATT and CDR2 is SNEGSKA in the germline V gene (reference sequence). Trimming stripped 2 bases from V and 9 bases from J, with 11 bases between. CDR3 size: 13 residues. In DNA form, the CDR3 reads TGCAGTGCTAGACGGCAGGAGATTTCACCCCTCCACTTT. Translated: CSARRQEISPLHF.

This clonotype has a handful of counts. This chain connects TRBV7-6 to TRBJ1-1; D is unclear. The CDR3 is made up of 15 amino acids. Germline V gene data show CDR1 as SGHVS and CDR2 as FNYEAQ. Trimming cost V 6 bases and J 3 bases, with 17 bases left between them. The CDR3 sequence is CASRGIRAEDTEAFF. The CDR3, as DNA: TGTGCCAGCAGGGGTATAAGGGCGGAGGACACTGAAGCTTTCTTT.

The V and J genes are TRBV10-3 and TRBJ2-2; D remains unclear. Trimming took off 0 bases at V and 0 bases at J, with 8 bases between the two ends. The CDR3 consists of 16 residues. Germline values: CDR1 ENHRY, CDR2 SYGVKD. CDR3 in amino acids: CAISESRPANTGELFF. DNA for the CDR3: TGTGCCATCAGTGAGTCGAGGCCGGCGAACACCGGGGAGCTGTTTTTT.

This clonotype was counted ten times or more. The chain uses TRBV2 and TRBJ1-6; 7 nucleotides align to TRBD1. The CDR3 length is 14 residues. Germline CDR1 is SNHLY and CDR2 is FYNNEI. V gave up 8 bases and J gave up 7 bases; unmatched junction bases: 8. In DNA, the CDR3 is TGTGCCAGCGGGGGACAGTCTGAAAATTCACCCCTCCACTTT. This sequence encodes CASGGQSENSPLHF.

In this sample, this clonotype turned up many times. V usage is TRBV7-2 and J usage is TRBJ2-3; 10 bases are a match to TRBD2. CDR1 is SGHTA, CDR2 FQGNSA, per germline. The V and J ends lost 1 base and 5 bases, in that order; junction bases with no gene match: 3. There are 15 residues in the CDR3. The CDR3 DNA is TGTGCCAGCAGCTTAGAGCGGGGGGGTTTAGATACGCAGTATTTT. Translated: CASSLERGGLDTQYF.

This clonotype was observed a handful of times. The chain recombines TRBV7-9 with TRBJ1-5, with TRBD1 identical over 7 bases. From germline, CDR1 is SEHNR and CDR2 FQNEAQ (reference sequence). This CDR3 comprises 16 residues. Unmatched junction bases numbered 10, after V lost 4 bases and J lost 4 bases. The CDR3 protein is CASSSARDRWNQPQHF. The CDR3 DNA sequence: TGTGCCAGCAGCTCCGCCCGGGACAGATGGAATCAGCCCCAGCATTTT.